One T cell receptor (beta chain) is described in this entry. The table lists this clonotype with a few counts. It lacks a known antigen. The input lacks base qualities; no much larger clone sits a single base away. Set within a cohort of healthcare workers in London, UK, this nested case-control study involved weekly PCR testing of nasopharyngeal swabs along with blood sampling. Healthcare workers were recruited between 23 and 31 March 2020, during the week of the UK lockdown, and were followed weekly for up to roughly 16 weeks. The data are from a study of early T cells in non-severe SARS-CoV-2 infection (dated by TCRdb to 2020 to 2023). As for the study more broadly: Because TCR sequencing relied on bulk RNA taken from unsorted whole blood, pairing of alpha and beta chains was not possible.

Library method: 5' RACE. Sequencing took place on a NextSeq 500. In the TCR library protocol, unique molecular identifiers were attached to individual cDNA molecules to correct for PCR bias and sequencing error. Both TCR alpha and beta chains were sequenced, and tight co-correlation was observed between alpha and beta sequence abundances in each sample. In the original analysis: Decombinator V4 was used to annotate the V gene, J gene and CDR3 of the TCR sequences. TCRs were defined as expanded if a significant change between any two time points was detected under a Poisson model with p below 0.0001. TCR abundances were normalised to the total number of TCRs sequenced per sample and expressed as counts per million. VDJdb, accessed on 1 November 2021, was searched for TCRs annotated for CMV, EBV and SARS-CoV-2, and TCRs annotated for more than one antigen were excluded. TCRdb reworked the public reads: Q25 trimming with fastp, MiXCR clone assembly, productive beta chains retained. Rows merge per CDR3 protein into single entries with the most common DNA and genes. The V and J calls here are based on TCRdb, not the publication. This sample is represented by 60,000 to 75,000 distinct CDR3 sequences; about 4.9% of them were singletons. The top ten clonotypes cover 3.6% of the sample.

The paper's findings and limits, for the study overall: VDJdb matching was skewed toward anti-spike CD8 responses and likely underestimated virus-specific expansions by missing private and CD4 specificities.

Sequencing used whole blood, obtained at baseline. This sequence was found in an adult who was a healthcare worker with PCR-confirmed SARS-CoV-2 infection or an uninfected control (not recorded which). The donor label of this sample is uncertain.

The CDR3 amino acid sequence is: CASSEMASGGISQETQYF. The DNA sequence is given as TGTGCCAGCAGTGAAATGGCTAGCGGGGGGATTTCTCAAGAGACCCAGTACTTC. Recombination joined TRBV6-1 with TRBJ2-5, with 11 junctional bases fitting TRBD2. V loses 2 bases at its end and J loses 2 bases; junction bases beyond the gene matches: 10. Inclusive of the bounding cysteine and phenylalanine, the CDR3 is 18 residues long. The kept DNA is CDR3 alone, 54 bases in frame from the first base. CDR1 and CDR2 are drawn from the germline V gene: MNHNS, SASEGT.